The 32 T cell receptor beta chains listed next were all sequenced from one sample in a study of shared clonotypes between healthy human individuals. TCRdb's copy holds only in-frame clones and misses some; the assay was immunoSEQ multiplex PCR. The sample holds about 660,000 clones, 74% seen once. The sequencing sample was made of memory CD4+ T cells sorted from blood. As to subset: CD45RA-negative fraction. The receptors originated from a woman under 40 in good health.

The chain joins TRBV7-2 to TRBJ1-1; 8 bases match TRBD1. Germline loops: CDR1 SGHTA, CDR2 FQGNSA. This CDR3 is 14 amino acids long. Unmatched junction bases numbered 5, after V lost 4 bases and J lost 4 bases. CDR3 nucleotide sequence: TGTGCCAGCAGCTCACAGGGGGGTGGCACTGAAGCTTTCTTT. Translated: CASSSQGGGTEAFF.

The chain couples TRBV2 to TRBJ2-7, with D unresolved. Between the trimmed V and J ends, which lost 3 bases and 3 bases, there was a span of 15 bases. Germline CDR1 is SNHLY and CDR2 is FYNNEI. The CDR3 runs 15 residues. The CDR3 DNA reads TGTGCCAGCAGTGAGTTGGTCGCAAATCTCTACGAGCAGTACTTC. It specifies CASSELVANLYEQYF.

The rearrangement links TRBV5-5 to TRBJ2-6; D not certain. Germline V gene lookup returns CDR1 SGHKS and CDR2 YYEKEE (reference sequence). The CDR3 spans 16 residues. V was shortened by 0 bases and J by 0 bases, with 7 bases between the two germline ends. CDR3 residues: CASSLERLSGANVLTF. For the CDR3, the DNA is TGTGCCAGCAGCTTGGAACGGCTCTCTGGGGCCAACGTCCTGACTTTC.

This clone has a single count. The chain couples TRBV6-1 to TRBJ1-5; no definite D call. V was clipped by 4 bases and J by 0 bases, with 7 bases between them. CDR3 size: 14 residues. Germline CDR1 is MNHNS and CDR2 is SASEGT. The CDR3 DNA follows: TGTGCCAGCAGTGTCCAGAATAGCAATCAGCCCCAGCATTTT. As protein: CASSVQNSNQPQHF.

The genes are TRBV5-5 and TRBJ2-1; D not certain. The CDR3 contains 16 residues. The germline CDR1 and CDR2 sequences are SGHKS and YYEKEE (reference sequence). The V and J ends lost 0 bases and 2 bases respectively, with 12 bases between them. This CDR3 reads CASSLESRKTYNEQFF. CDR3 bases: TGTGCCAGCAGCTTGGAATCGCGGAAGACCTACAATGAGCAGTTCTTC. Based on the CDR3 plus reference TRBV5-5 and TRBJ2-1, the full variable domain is DAGVTQSPTHLIKTRGQQVTLRCSPISGHKSVSWYQQVLGQGPQFIFQYYEKEERGRGNFPDRFSARQFPNYSSELNVNALLLGDSALYLCASSLESRKTYNEQFFGPGTRLTVL.

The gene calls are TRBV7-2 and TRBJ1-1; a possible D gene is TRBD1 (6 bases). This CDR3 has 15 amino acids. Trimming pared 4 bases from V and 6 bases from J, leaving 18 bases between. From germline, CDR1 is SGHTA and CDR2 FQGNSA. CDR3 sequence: CASSSPGRGAPEAFF. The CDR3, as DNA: TGTGCCAGCAGCTCGCCCGGGCGGGGGGCACCTGAAGCTTTCTTT.

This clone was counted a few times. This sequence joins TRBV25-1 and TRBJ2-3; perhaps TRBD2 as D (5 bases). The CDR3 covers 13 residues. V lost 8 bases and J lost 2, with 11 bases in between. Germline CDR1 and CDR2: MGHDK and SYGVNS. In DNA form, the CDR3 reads TGTGCCAGCCGTTCCGGGATCACAGATACGCAGTATTTT. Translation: CASRSGITDTQYF.

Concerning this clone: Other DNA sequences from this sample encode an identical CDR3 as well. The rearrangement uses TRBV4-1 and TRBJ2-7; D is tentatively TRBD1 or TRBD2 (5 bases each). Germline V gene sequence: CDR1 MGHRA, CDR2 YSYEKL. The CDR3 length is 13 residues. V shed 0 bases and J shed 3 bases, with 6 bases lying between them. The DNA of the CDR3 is TGCGCCAGCAGCCAAGATGGGGGCTACGAGCAGTACTTC. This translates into CASSQDGGYEQYF.

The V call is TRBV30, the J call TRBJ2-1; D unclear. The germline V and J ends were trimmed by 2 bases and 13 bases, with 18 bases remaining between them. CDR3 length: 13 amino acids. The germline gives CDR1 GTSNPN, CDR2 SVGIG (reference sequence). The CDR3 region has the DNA TGTGCCTGGAGTCCGCCGATTTTAGCTGGTCAGTTCTTC. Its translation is CAWSPPILAGQFF.

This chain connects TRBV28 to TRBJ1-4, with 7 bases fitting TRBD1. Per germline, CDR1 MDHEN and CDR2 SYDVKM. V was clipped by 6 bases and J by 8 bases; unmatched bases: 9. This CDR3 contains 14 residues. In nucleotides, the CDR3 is TGTGCCAGCAGCCCGGGACAGTCTGTAGAAAAACTGTTTTTT. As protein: CASSPGQSVEKLFF.

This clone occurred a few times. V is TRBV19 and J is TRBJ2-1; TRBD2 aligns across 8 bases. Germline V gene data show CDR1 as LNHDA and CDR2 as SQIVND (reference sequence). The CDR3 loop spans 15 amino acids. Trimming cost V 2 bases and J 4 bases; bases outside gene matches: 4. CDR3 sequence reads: CASSIQTSEYNEQFF. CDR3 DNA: TGTGCCAGTAGTATACAGACTAGCGAGTACAATGAGCAGTTCTTC.

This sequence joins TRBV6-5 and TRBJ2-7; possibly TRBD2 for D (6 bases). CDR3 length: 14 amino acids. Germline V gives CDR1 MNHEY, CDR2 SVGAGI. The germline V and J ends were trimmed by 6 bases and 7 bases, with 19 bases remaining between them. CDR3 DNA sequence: TGTGCCAGCAGCCCCCGGCGGGATCTCGGTGAGCAGTACTTC. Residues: CASSPRRDLGEQYF.

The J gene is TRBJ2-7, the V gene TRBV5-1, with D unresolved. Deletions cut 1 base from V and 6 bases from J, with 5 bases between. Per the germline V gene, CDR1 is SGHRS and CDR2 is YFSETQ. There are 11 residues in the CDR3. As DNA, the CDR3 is TGCGCCAGCAGCTTGTTGGGCGAGCAGTACTTC. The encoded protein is CASSLLGEQYF.

CDR3 in amino acids: CASSQVDGRRNEQFF. CDR3 bases: TGCGCCAGCAGCCAAGTGGACGGGAGGCGGAATGAGCAGTTCTTC. The chain employs TRBV4-1 and TRBJ2-1; 7 bases are a match to TRBD2. The junction had 7 bases not matched to a gene; V was cut back by 1 base and J by 7 bases. The germline CDR1 and CDR2 sequences are MGHRA and YSYEKL. The CDR3 spans 15 residues.

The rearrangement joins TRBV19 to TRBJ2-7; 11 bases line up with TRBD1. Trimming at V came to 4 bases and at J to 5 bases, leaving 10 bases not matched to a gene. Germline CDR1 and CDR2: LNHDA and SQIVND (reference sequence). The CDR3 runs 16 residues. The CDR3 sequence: CASSTRQPGQGDEQYF. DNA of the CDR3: TGTGCCAGTAGTACCCGACAGCCGGGACAGGGGGACGAGCAGTACTTC.

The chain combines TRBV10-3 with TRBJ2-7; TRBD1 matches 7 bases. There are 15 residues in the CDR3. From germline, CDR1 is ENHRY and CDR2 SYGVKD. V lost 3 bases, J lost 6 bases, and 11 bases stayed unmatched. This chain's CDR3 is CAISDPDRALSEQYF. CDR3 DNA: TGTGCCATCAGTGACCCAGACAGGGCCCTATCCGAGCAGTACTTC.

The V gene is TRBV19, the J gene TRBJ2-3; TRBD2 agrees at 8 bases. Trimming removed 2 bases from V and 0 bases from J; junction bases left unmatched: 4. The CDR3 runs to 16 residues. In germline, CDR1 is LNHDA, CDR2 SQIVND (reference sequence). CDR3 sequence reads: CASSISGSRSTDTQYF. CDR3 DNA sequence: TGTGCCAGTAGTATAAGCGGGAGTCGGAGCACAGATACGCAGTATTTT. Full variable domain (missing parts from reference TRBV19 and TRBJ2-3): DGGITQSPKYLFRKEGQNVTLSCEQNLNHDAMYWYRQDPGQGLRLIYYSQIVNDFQKGDIAEGYSVSREKKESFPLTVTSAQKNPTAFYLCASSISGSRSTDTQYFGPGTRLTVL.

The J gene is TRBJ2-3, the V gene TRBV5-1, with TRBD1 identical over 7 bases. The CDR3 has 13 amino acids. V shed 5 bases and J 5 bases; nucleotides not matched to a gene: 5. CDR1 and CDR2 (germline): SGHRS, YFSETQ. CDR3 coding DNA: TGCGCCAGCAGTCGACAGGGATTAGATACGCAGTATTTT. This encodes CASSRQGLDTQYF. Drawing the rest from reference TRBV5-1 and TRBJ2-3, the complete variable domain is KAGVTQTPRYLIKTRGQQVTLSCSPISGHRSVSWYQQTPGQGLQFLFEYFSETQRNKGNFPGRFSGRQFSNSRSEMNVSTLELGDSALYLCASSRQGLDTQYFGPGTRLTVL.

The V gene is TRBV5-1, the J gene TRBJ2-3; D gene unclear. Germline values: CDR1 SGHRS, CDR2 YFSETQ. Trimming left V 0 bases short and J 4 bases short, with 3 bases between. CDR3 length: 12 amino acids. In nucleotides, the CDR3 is TGCGCCAGCAGCTTGGCCCCAGATACGCAGTATTTT. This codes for CASSLAPDTQYF. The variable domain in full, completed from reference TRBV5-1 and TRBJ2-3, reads KAGVTQTPRYLIKTRGQQVTLSCSPISGHRSVSWYQQTPGQGLQFLFEYFSETQRNKGNFPGRFSGRQFSNSRSEMNVSTLELGDSALYLCASSLAPDTQYFGPGTRLTVL.

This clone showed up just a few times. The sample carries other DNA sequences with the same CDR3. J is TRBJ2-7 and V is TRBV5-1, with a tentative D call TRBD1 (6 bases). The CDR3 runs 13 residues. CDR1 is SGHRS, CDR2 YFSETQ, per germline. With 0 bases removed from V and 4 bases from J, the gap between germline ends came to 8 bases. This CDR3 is CASSLEQGYEQYF. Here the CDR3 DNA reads TGCGCCAGCAGCTTGGAACAGGGTTACGAGCAGTACTTC.

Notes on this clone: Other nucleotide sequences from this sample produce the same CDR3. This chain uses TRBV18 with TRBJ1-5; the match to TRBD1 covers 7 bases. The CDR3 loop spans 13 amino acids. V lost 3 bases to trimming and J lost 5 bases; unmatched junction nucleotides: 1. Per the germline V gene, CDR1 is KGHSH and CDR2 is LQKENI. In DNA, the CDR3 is TGTGCCAGCTCACCCACAGGGGATCAGCCCCAGCATTTT. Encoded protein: CASSPTGDQPQHF.

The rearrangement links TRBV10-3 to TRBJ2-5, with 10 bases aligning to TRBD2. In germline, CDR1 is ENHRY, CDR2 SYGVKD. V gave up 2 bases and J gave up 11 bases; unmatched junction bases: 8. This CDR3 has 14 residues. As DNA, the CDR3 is TGTGCCATCAGTGAGGCTAGCGGGAGTCGGGAGCAGTACTTC. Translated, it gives CAISEASGSREQYF.

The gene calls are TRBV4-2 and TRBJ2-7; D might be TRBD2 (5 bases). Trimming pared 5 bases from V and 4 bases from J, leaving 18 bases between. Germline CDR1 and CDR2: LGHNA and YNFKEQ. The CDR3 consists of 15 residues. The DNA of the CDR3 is TGTGCCAGCAGCACCGAAGACAAGCGAGGGTACGAGCAGTACTTC. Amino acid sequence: CASSTEDKRGYEQYF.

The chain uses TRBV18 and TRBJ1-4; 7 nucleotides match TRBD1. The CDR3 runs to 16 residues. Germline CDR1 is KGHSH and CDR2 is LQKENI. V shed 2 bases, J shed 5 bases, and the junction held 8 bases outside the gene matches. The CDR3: CASSPNLDRKNEKLFF. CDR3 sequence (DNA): TGTGCCAGCTCACCAAACTTGGACAGGAAAAATGAAAAACTGTTTTTT. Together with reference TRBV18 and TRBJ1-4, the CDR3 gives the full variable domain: NAGVMQNPRHLVRRRGQEARLRCSPMKGHSHVYWYRQLPEEGLKFMVYLQKENIIDESGMPKERFSAEFPKEGPSILRIQQVVRGDSAAYFCASSPNLDRKNEKLFFGSGTQLSVL.

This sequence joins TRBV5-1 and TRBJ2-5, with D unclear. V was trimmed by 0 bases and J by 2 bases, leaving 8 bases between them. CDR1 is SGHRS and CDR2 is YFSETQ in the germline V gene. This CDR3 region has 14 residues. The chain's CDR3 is CASSLERAQETQYF. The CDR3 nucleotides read TGCGCCAGCAGCTTGGAACGGGCTCAAGAGACCCAGTACTTC.

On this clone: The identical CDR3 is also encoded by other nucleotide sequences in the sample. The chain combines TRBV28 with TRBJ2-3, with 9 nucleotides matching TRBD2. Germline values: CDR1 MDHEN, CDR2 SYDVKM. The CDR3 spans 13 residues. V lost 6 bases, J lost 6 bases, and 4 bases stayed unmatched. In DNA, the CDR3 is TGTGCCAGCAGCCGGACTAGCGCGGATACGCAGTATTTT. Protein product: CASSRTSADTQYF.

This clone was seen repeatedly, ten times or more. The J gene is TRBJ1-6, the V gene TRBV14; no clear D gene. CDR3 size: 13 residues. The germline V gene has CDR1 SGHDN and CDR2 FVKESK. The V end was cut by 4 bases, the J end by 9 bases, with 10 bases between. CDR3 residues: CASSPRESSPLHF. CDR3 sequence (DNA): TGTGCCAGCAGCCCTAGGGAGTCTTCACCCCTCCACTTT.

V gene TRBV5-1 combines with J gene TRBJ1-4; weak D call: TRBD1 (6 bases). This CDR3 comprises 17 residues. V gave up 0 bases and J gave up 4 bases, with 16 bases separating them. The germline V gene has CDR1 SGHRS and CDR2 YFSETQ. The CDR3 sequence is CASSLADSRALNEKLFF. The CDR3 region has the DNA TGCGCCAGCAGCTTGGCGGACAGCAGGGCGCTTAATGAAAAACTGTTTTTT. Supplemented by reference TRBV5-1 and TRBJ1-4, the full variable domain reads KAGVTQTPRYLIKTRGQQVTLSCSPISGHRSVSWYQQTPGQGLQFLFEYFSETQRNKGNFPGRFSGRQFSNSRSEMNVSTLELGDSALYLCASSLADSRALNEKLFFGSGTQLSVL.

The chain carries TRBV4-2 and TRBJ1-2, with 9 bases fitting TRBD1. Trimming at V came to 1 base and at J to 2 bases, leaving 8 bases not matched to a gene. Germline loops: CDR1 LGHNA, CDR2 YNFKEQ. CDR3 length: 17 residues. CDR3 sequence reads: CASSQAPGQGMNYGYTF. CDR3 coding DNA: TGTGCCAGCAGCCAAGCGCCGGGACAGGGTATGAACTATGGCTACACCTTC.

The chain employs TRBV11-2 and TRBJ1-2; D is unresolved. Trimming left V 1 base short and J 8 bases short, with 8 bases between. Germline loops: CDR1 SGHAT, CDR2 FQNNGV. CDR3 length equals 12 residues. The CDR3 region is CASSLADWGYTF. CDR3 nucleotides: TGTGCCAGCAGCTTAGCTGATTGGGGCTACACCTTC.

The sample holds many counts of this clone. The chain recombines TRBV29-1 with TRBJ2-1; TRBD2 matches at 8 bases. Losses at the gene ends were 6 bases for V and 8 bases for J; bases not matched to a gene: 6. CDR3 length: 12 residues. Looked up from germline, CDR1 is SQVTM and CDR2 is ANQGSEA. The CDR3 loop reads CSVLSGNDEQFF. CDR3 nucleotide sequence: TGCAGCGTCCTTAGCGGGAACGATGAGCAGTTCTTC.

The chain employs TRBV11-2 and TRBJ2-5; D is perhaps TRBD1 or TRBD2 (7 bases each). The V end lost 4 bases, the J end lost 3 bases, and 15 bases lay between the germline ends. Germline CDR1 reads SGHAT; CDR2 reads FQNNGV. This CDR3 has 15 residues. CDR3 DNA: TGTGCCAGCAGCTGGACGACAGGGAGGGAAGAGACCCAGTACTTC. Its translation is CASSWTTGREETQYF.